Listed below are T cell receptor beta chains from one sample, sequenced in a study of T-cell memory formation after mild COVID-19. TCRdb ran MiXCR on the 5' RACE reads and lists one entry per CDR3 protein. Among around 500,000 distinct CDR3 sequences, 18% were seen once, and the ten largest hold more than 9%. The material sequenced was PBMCs or a T cell subset sorted from them (not recorded which). The receptors were gathered from an adult woman who had mild COVID-19 (a few samples of this study predate the infection). Cell type and time point are not known. CDR3s include the opening cysteine and the closing phenylalanine or tryptophan. The D gene is left open where the match is weak. Part of the rows lack a size; the others show once, few, many or a class for expanded clones.

V	D	size	J	DNA	CDR3
TRBV15	NA	few	TRBJ1-1	TGTGCCACCAGCAGAGATATTCAGGGAAGCACTGAAGCTTTCTTT	CATSRDIQGSTEAFF
TRBV12-3/TRBV12-4	TRBD1	few	TRBJ2-7	TGTGCCAGCAGTTTAGGGAAACTCCGGGACAGGGAAAGAGCAGGGCAGTACTTC	CASSLGKLRDRERAGQYF
TRBV6-5	NA	NA	TRBJ1-2	TGTGCCAGCAGTTATAATGGCGGGAGAGCTAACTATGGCTACACCTTC	CASSYNGGRANYGYTF
TRBV29-1	TRBD2	few	TRBJ2-1	TGCAGCGCTAAACTAGCGGGATCGATGAGATACAATGAGCAGTTCTTC	CSAKLAGSMRYNEQFF
TRBV18	NA	few	TRBJ2-3	TGTGCCAGCTCACCATGGGCAGGGTGGAGCACAGATACGCAGTATTTT	CASSPWAGWSTDTQYF
TRBV27	NA	few	TRBJ2-1	TGTGCCAGCAGTGAGGCCACCGGGAGCAGTGAGCAGTTCTTC	CASSEATGSSEQFF
TRBV6-6	TRBD2	NA	TRBJ2-3	TGTGCCAGCCGAGCGGGATCAGATACGCAGTATTTT	CASRAGSDTQYF
TRBV7-2	TRBD2	NA	TRBJ2-2	TGTGCCAGCAGCCAACGGACCCCTCCTAGCGGGAACACCGGGGAGCTGTTTTTT	CASSQRTPPSGNTGELFF
TRBV20-1	NA	NA	TRBJ2-7	TGCAGTGCTAGATTGGGGGCGCTAACCGAGCAGTACTTC	CSARLGALTEQYF
TRBV5-1	NA	few	TRBJ2-7	TGCGCCAGCAGCTTGCTAACAGGATCCTACGAGCAGTACTTC	CASSLLTGSYEQYF
TRBV6-5	TRBD1	few	TRBJ2-7	TGTGCCAGCAGTATACAGGGGGCGCCGAACGAGCAGTACTTC	CASSIQGAPNEQYF
TRBV2	NA	NA	TRBJ1-2	TGTGCCAGCAGTGCCAAGTTGTATGGAGGCTACACCTTC	CASSAKLYGGYTF
TRBV5-6	TRBD1	NA	TRBJ2-1	TGTGCCAGCAGCGTGGGACAGGGATCCTACAATGAGCAGTTCTTC	CASSVGQGSYNEQFF
TRBV12-3/TRBV12-4	TRBD2	NA	TRBJ2-1	TGTGCCAGCAGTCCCAAGACTAGCGGGAGTTCAAATGAGCAGTTCTTC	CASSPKTSGSSNEQFF
TRBV14	TRBD2	NA	TRBJ2-5	TGTGCCAGCAGCCCGACGTCTCTAGCGGGGGGGCCCTGGGGAGAGACCCAGTACTTC	CASSPTSLAGGPWGETQYF
TRBV5-4	NA	NA	TRBJ2-3	TGTGCCAGCAGCTTGGGGAGCTTGCGGACCGATACGCAGTATTTT	CASSLGSLRTDTQYF
TRBV6-1	TRBD1	few	TRBJ1-2	TGTGCCAGCAGTGCCCACCCAGGGGGCGACGGCTACACCTTC	CASSAHPGGDGYTF
TRBV7-2	NA	few	TRBJ1-1	TGTGCCAGCAGCTTAATGGGGGGAGGCACTGAAGCTTTCTTT	CASSLMGGGTEAFF
TRBV7-2	NA	NA	TRBJ2-1	TGTGCCAGCAGATCTAGCTTGGGCTCCTACAATGAGCAGTTCTTC	CASRSSLGSYNEQFF
TRBV7-3	NA	few	TRBJ2-1	TGTGCCAGCAGCGTAGACTCCGGGCTCCACAATGAGCAGTTCTTC	CASSVDSGLHNEQFF
TRBV5-1	TRBD1	few	TRBJ1-1	TGCGCCAGCAGCTCGCCTGGACAGGGAAGGGGGAACACTGAAGCTTTCTTT	CASSSPGQGRGNTEAFF
TRBV12-3/TRBV12-4	NA	few	TRBJ2-2	TGTGCCAGCAGTTTAGGACTGCGGTTGAACACCGGGGAGCTGTTTTTT	CASSLGLRLNTGELFF
TRBV5-6	NA	few	TRBJ1-1	TGTGCCAGCAGCTTGGCCTTCTCCAACACTGAAGCTTTCTTT	CASSLAFSNTEAFF
TRBV20-1	NA	NA	TRBJ2-7	TGCAGTGCTAGAGATGGCGGGGTGGGGGAGCAGTACTTC	CSARDGGVGEQYF
TRBV9	TRBD1	NA	TRBJ2-3	TGTGCCAGCAGCGGCTGGACAGGGGCCACAGATACGCAGTATTTT	CASSGWTGATDTQYF
TRBV3-1	NA	many	TRBJ2-2	TGCGCCAGCAGCCAGGCCGGGGAGCTGTTTTTT	CASSQAGELFF
TRBV6-5	TRBD2	NA	TRBJ2-1	TGTGCCAGCAGTTACTCGGCCGGGACTAGCGGGCGGGAGGGGTTCTTC	CASSYSAGTSGREGFF
TRBV7-9	NA	few	TRBJ2-7	TGTGCCAGCAGCTTAAGTGGTCACAGCAGCTCCTACGAGCAGTACTTC	CASSLSGHSSSYEQYF
TRBV6-5	NA	NA	TRBJ1-4	TGTGCCAGCAGTTACTCACGCGGGGAAAAACTGTTTTTT	CASSYSRGEKLFF
TRBV20-1	NA	NA	TRBJ1-4	TGCAGTGCTAGCGGGAGCCGTGAAAAACTGTTTTTT	CSASGSREKLFF
TRBV5-5	NA	few	TRBJ2-1	TGTGCCAGCAGCTTGGGACCGCTACAATGGGAGCAGTTCTTC	CASSLGPLQWEQFF
TRBV20-1	TRBD1	NA	TRBJ2-6	TGCAGTGGAGCCCAGGGGGCTGGGGCCAACGTCCTGACTTTC	CSGAQGAGANVLTF
TRBV12-3/TRBV12-4	NA	NA	TRBJ1-2	TGTGCCAGCAGTTTAATCAGAACTCTCTATGGCTACACCTTC	CASSLIRTLYGYTF
TRBV5-1	NA	few	TRBJ2-3	TGCGCCAGCAGATTCGAAGATACGCAGTATTTT	CASRFEDTQYF
TRBV4-2	NA	NA	TRBJ2-3	TGTGCCAGCAGCCAATTCCTCACCGCGGTGGGGGAAGGAGCAGATACGCAGTATTTT	CASSQFLTAVGEGADTQYF
TRBV24-1	NA	few	TRBJ2-7	TGTGCCACCAGTGATTTTAGGCTTAACGAGCAGTACTTC	CATSDFRLNEQYF
TRBV14	NA	few	TRBJ2-5	TGTGCCAGCAGCCAAGATCAGCAGGGAGGCAGGAAGACCCAGTACTTC	CASSQDQQGGRKTQYF
TRBV2	TRBD1	NA	TRBJ1-6	TGTGCCAGCAGTCGCGGACAGGCCAACTATAATTCACCCCTCCACTTT	CASSRGQANYNSPLHF
TRBV9	NA	few	TRBJ2-7	TGTGCCAGCAGCCCCAACTCCTTCTACGAGCAGTACTTC	CASSPNSFYEQYF
TRBV6-1	NA	NA	TRBJ1-1	TGTGCCAGCAGTGAAAGGACAGCCCTGAACACTGAAGCTTTCTTT	CASSERTALNTEAFF
TRBV7-8	TRBD1	few	TRBJ1-1	TGTGCCAGCAGCTCAGGACAGGGGACCACTGGGTACACTGAAGCTTTCTTT	CASSSGQGTTGYTEAFF
TRBV6-4	NA	few	TRBJ1-5	TGTGCCAGCAGTCCTCAGGGAAGTCAGCCCCAGCATTTT	CASSPQGSQPQHF
TRBV6-5	NA	many	TRBJ1-2	TGTGCCAGCAGTTACTCAGCCGGGTACGGCTACACCTTC	CASSYSAGYGYTF
TRBV7-2	NA	NA	TRBJ2-3	TGTGCCGCTGCGGCGGGGGCTCGGGATACGCAGTATTTT	CAAAAGARDTQYF
TRBV9	NA	few	TRBJ2-5	TGTGCCAGCAGCAAAGGTGGAGCAGAGACCCAGTACTTC	CASSKGGAETQYF